Sequencing of this T cell receptor (beta chain) was carried out in a study of CD8 T cells in ankylosing spondylitis. Whole-study results and caveats: Peripheral blood samples showed relatively rare disease-linked clones, and these clones were CD8+. Enrichment of disease-linked clones was reportedly significant in matched ankylosing spondylitis synovial fluid. A motif of 7 to 9 highly homologous TCR beta variants was seen as apparently characteristic of ankylosing spondylitis blood.

In its sample, this clonotype was seen many times. Its antigen is unidentified. Researchers built TCR beta libraries using quantitative 5'-RACE with molecular barcodes. TCRdb reanalysed the 5' RACE reads using MiXCR and keeps one entry per CDR3 protein. In the table there are some 250,000 distinct CDR3 sequences, more than 20% of which are singletons. This clonotype originated in a male donor with ankylosing spondylitis or in good health (not recorded which). Sequenced sample: blood, either unsorted or a sorted T cell fraction (not recorded which).

The CDR3 nucleotides read TGTGCCAGCAGCCAAGATGACCGGGGCGTGACTTTCTTT. Its translation is CASSQDDRGVTFF. The rearrangement joins TRBV3-1 to TRBJ1-1; D might be TRBD1 (5 bases). This CDR3 has 13 amino acids. Trimming removed 0 bases from V and 12 bases from J, with 14 bases in between. The germline gives CDR1 LGHDT, CDR2 YNNKEL (reference sequence). Full variable domain (remainder filled in from reference TRBV3-1 and TRBJ1-1): DTAVSQTPKYLVTQMGNDKSIKCEQNLGHDTMYWYKQDSKKFLKIMFSYNNKELIINETVPNRFSPKSPDKAHLNLHINSLELGDSAVYFCASSQDDRGVTFFGQGTRLTVV.